The 29 T cell receptor beta chains given below trace back to one sample, sequenced in a study of vaccination and CD4 T cells after COVID-19. No cognate antigen is known for these TCRs. Oncomine TCR Beta short-read sequencing was applied to DNA from cultured CD4+ T cells. Genomic DNA was taken out of cultured CD4+ T cells by extraction. TCRdb reprocessed the PCR reads via MiXCR and lists one record per CDR3 protein. The sample lists about 10,000 distinct CDR3 sequences, about 40% occurring once. As for treatment: approximately nine-day PBMC culture with coronavirus spike peptide pools or control peptides (ViraFEST assay). The unexposed donor gave CD4+ T cells before the COVID-19 pandemic (2011-2018). The specimen was CD4+ T cells from blood, cultured in vitro. The receptors shown here come from a human donor in good health.

This clonotype has more than one count but fewer than ten. The genes are TRBV10-3 and TRBJ2-7; D call uncertain. The CDR3 has 14 residues. V shed 2 bases and J shed 0 bases, with 8 bases lying between them. Germline V CDR1 and CDR2: ENHRY, SYGVKD. CDR3 loop: CAISEPDGSYEQYF. CDR3 DNA sequence: TGTGCCATCAGTGAGCCGGACGGCTCCTACGAGCAGTACTTC.

The genes are TRBV24-1 and TRBJ2-5; possibly TRBD2 for D (6 bases). The CDR3 contains 16 residues. CDR1 KGHDR and CDR2 SFDVKD come from the germline V gene. Between the trimmed V and J ends, which lost 4 bases and 2 bases, there was a span of 16 bases. The CDR3 here is CATSETTREPQETQYF. CDR3 nucleotide sequence: TGTGCCACCAGTGAGACCACCCGGGAGCCGCAAGAGACCCAGTACTTC.

This clonotype was counted between two and nine times. The chain employs TRBV7-3 and TRBJ2-2; TRBD2 might be the D (6 bases). The CDR3 runs 13 residues. Trimming removed 6 bases at V and 7 bases at J, with 12 bases between. The V gene's germline CDR1 is SGHTA and CDR2 FQGTGA. The CDR3 here is CASRLARDGELFF. The CDR3 nucleotides are TGTGCCAGCAGACTAGCCAGGGACGGGGAGCTGTTTTTT.

The chain has TRBV6-1 and TRBJ2-7; D not certain. Trimming pared 4 bases from V and 1 base from J, leaving 8 bases between. Per germline, CDR1 MNHNS and CDR2 SASEGT. The CDR3 runs 13 residues. CDR3 loop: CASSGRRSYEQYF. In DNA form, the CDR3 reads TGTGCCAGCAGTGGCCGACGGTCCTACGAGCAGTACTTC.

The genes are TRBV18 and TRBJ2-3; D unresolved. The CDR3 totals 14 residues. From germline, CDR1 is KGHSH and CDR2 LQKENI. Trimming left V 1 base short and J 2 bases short, with 7 bases between. The CDR3 sequence: CASSPLLDTDTQYF. For the CDR3, the DNA is TGTGCCAGCTCACCACTCTTAGACACAGATACGCAGTATTTT.

The chain couples TRBV4-2 to TRBJ1-2; TRBD1 matches 7 bases. Germline values: CDR1 LGHNA, CDR2 YNFKEQ. This CDR3 comprises 15 residues. Trimming removed 2 bases from V and 3 bases from J; junction bases left unmatched: 6. In nucleotides, the CDR3 is TGTGCCAGCAGCCAAATCGAAACAGGGGACTATGGCTACACCTTC. Its translation: CASSQIETGDYGYTF.

The chain links TRBV28 to TRBJ1-1, with D tentatively TRBD1 (5 bases). Germline V lookup: CDR1 MDHEN, CDR2 SYDVKM. The CDR3 covers 15 residues. The germline V and J ends were trimmed by 4 bases and 5 bases, with 17 bases remaining between them. CDR3 coding DNA: TGTGCCAGCAGTTACGTCCAGGGCGTTAAGACTGAAGCTTTCTTT. Translated: CASSYVQGVKTEAFF.

This clonotype was recorded a few times. The chain recombines TRBV30 with TRBJ2-5; possible D gene TRBD2, 6 bases. The germline V and J ends were trimmed by 0 bases and 9 bases, with 14 bases remaining between them. The V gene's germline CDR1 is GTSNPN and CDR2 SVGIG (reference sequence). The CDR3 contains 13 residues. CDR3 in DNA: TGTGCCTGGAGTGTTGGTAGCGGCCCTGCCCAGTACTTC. Translation: CAWSVGSGPAQYF.

This clonotype has only a few counts. This sequence joins TRBV6-2 or TRBV6-3 and TRBJ2-7; 15 nucleotides agree with TRBD2. CDR3 size: 18 residues. The V and J ends lost 2 bases and 0 bases, in that order; junction bases with no gene match: 5. Germline V gene sequence: CDR1 MNHEY, CDR2 SVGEGT. CDR3 sequence reads: CASSYGGLAGGISYEQYF. CDR3 in DNA: TGTGCCAGCAGTTACGGTGGACTAGCGGGAGGGATCTCCTACGAGCAGTACTTC.

The genes are TRBV5-1 and TRBJ2-5; 9 bases map to TRBD1. Germline loops: CDR1 SGHRS, CDR2 YFSETQ. Trimming at V came to 4 bases and at J to 2 bases, leaving 6 bases not matched to a gene. This CDR3 is built from 15 residues. CDR3 loop: CASSRGQGNQETQYF. Written as DNA, the CDR3 is TGCGCCAGCAGCCGAGGACAGGGGAATCAAGAGACCCAGTACTTC.

This clonotype was detected only a few times. The genes are TRBV20-1 and TRBJ1-1; D is unclear. Germline lookup yields CDR1 DFQATT and CDR2 SNEGSKA (reference sequence). The CDR3 extends over 13 amino acids. Trimming took 2 bases from V and 1 from J, leaving 8 bases between them. CDR3 loop: CSARPQPNTEAFF. CDR3 bases: TGCAGTGCTAGACCCCAGCCGAACACTGAAGCTTTCTTT.

The rearrangement joins TRBV11-3 to TRBJ2-1; 9 bases are shared with TRBD2. The CDR3 spans 15 residues. Germline V lookup: CDR1 SGHNT, CDR2 YENEEA. V lost 1 base, J lost 6 bases, and 4 bases stayed unmatched. The CDR3 nucleotides read TGTGCCAGCAGCTTAGGTAGCGGGGGCCGCAATGAGCAGTTCTTC. It encodes CASSLGSGGRNEQFF.

V gene TRBV6-2 or TRBV6-3 combines with J gene TRBJ2-1; 11 bases align to TRBD2. This CDR3 spans 15 amino acids. The V segment lost 7 bases and the J segment 7 bases; nucleotides outside the gene matches: 9. Germline V gene lookup returns CDR1 MNHEY and CDR2 SVGEGT. CDR3 sequence: CASINSGREGNEQFF. In DNA form, the CDR3 reads TGTGCCAGCATCAATAGCGGGAGGGAGGGGAATGAGCAGTTCTTC.

This clonotype came up a few times. The junction shows a germline mismatch at one end, possibly a read error. This chain uses TRBV7-7 with TRBJ2-5; 7 bases align to TRBD1. This CDR3 region has 14 residues. The germline CDR1 and CDR2 sequences are SSHAT and FNYEAQ (reference sequence). The CDR3 here is CASSPGQLQETQYF. The CDR3 DNA is TGTGCTAGCAGCCCGGGACAGCTCCAAGAGACCCAGTACTTC.

Only a few counts were recorded for this clonotype. The V call is TRBV20-1, the J call TRBJ1-5, with 10 bases matching TRBD1. The CDR3 covers 15 residues. The trim removed 6 bases at V and 4 bases at J, leaving 9 bases unmatched. Germline CDR1 is DFQATT and CDR2 is SNEGSKA (reference sequence). CDR3 in amino acids: CSAAPGQGWNQPQHF. The CDR3, as DNA: TGCAGTGCAGCTCCGGGACAGGGGTGGAATCAGCCCCAGCATTTT.

The table lists this clonotype with a count of one. The chain recombines TRBV20-1 with TRBJ2-2, with D possibly being TRBD1 or TRBD2 (6 bases each). The ends were cut back, 2 bases at V and 4 bases at J, with 11 bases in the middle. Per germline, CDR1 DFQATT and CDR2 SNEGSKA (reference sequence). The CDR3 runs to 14 residues. The CDR3 nucleotides read TGCAGTGCTAGAAACCGGGGGCGCACCGGGGAGCTGTTTTTT. Protein: CSARNRGRTGELFF.

This chain links TRBV11-3 with TRBJ2-3; TRBD2 matches at 7 bases. Losses at the gene ends were 3 bases for V and 4 bases for J; bases not matched to a gene: 4. Germline V gene sequence: CDR1 SGHNT, CDR2 YENEEA. The CDR3 is 14 amino acids. The CDR3 is CASSLAGRADTQYF. In nucleotides, the CDR3 is TGTGCCAGCAGCTTGGCTGGGAGGGCAGATACGCAGTATTTT.

This clonotype was picked up a small number of times. V is TRBV27 and J is TRBJ1-5; TRBD1 agrees at 7 bases. The V gene's germline CDR1 is MNHEY and CDR2 SMNVEV (reference sequence). The J segment lost 0 bases and the V segment lost 5 bases, leaving 10 bases of the junction unmatched. This CDR3 has 17 amino acids. This CDR3 reads CASSPQKTGFSNQPQHF. DNA of the CDR3: TGTGCCAGCAGTCCCCAAAAGACAGGGTTTAGCAATCAGCCCCAGCATTTT.

This clonotype counts as medium-sized. The chain joins TRBV27 to TRBJ1-6, with a tentative D call TRBD1 (5 bases). CDR1 and CDR2 (germline): MNHEY, SMNVEV (reference sequence). Trimming left V 5 bases short and J 3 bases short, with 8 bases between. The CDR3 has 14 amino acids. The CDR3 loop is CASSGDSYNSPLHF. CDR3 bases: TGTGCCAGCAGTGGCGACAGCTATAATTCACCCCTCCACTTT.

This clonotype was observed a handful of times. One end of the junction fails to match germline, which may point to a read error. The V call is TRBV27, the J call TRBJ2-5; D remains ambiguous. Per germline, CDR1 MNHEY and CDR2 SMNVEV (reference sequence). The CDR3 totals 12 residues. The CDR3: CASSLSQGTQYF. CDR3 nucleotides: TGTGCCAGCAGTTTATCGCAAGGGACCCAGTACTTC.

This clonotype turned up a few times. V gene TRBV20-1 combines with J gene TRBJ2-3; D is possibly TRBD1 (6 bases). Germline assignment: CDR1 DFQATT and CDR2 SNEGSKA (reference sequence). Trimming pared 3 bases from V and 1 base from J, leaving 14 bases between. This CDR3 has 15 amino acids. Written as DNA, the CDR3 is TGCAGTGCTAGGGGACATGGCGAGGGCACAGATACGCAGTATTTT. Its translation: CSARGHGEGTDTQYF.

This clonotype was seen a few times. The V gene is TRBV6-1, the J gene TRBJ2-7; 11 bases are shared with TRBD1. This CDR3 has 11 amino acids. Germline CDR1 and CDR2: MNHNS and SASEGT. V was clipped by 8 bases and J by 6 bases; unmatched bases: 0. The CDR3 loop is CASGTGGEQYF. CDR3 nucleotides: TGTGCCAGCGGGACAGGGGGCGAGCAGTACTTC.

The V and J genes are TRBV5-1 and TRBJ2-3, with 9 bases that match TRBD2. CDR3 length: 14 residues. CDR1 SGHRS and CDR2 YFSETQ come from the germline V gene. V dropped 4 bases and J dropped 6; count of bases not matched to a gene: 6. The CDR3 is CASSTGLALDTQYF. The CDR3, as DNA: TGCGCCAGCAGCACGGGACTAGCCCTCGATACGCAGTATTTT.

This clonotype was seen a few times. The gene calls are TRBV20-1 and TRBJ1-3; D perhaps matches TRBD1 (6 bases). V gave up 5 bases and J gave up 4 bases, with 15 bases separating them. Germline lookup yields CDR1 DFQATT and CDR2 SNEGSKA (reference sequence). This CDR3 has 14 amino acids. The CDR3 loop is CSARRGEEGNTIYF. DNA of the CDR3: TGCAGTGCTCGGAGGGGGGAAGAGGGAAACACCATATATTTT.

V and J are TRBV20-1 and TRBJ1-2; no reliable D call. The CDR3 length is 15 residues. V shed 0 bases and J shed 5 bases, with 16 bases lying between them. Germline assignment: CDR1 DFQATT and CDR2 SNEGSKA (reference sequence). The CDR3 reads CSARDLAAPIYGYTF. The CDR3 nucleotides read TGCAGTGCTAGAGATCTGGCAGCCCCAATATATGGCTACACCTTC.

The chain employs TRBV19 and TRBJ2-7; a possible D gene is TRBD1 (5 bases). CDR1 is LNHDA, CDR2 SQIVND, per germline (reference sequence). Between the trimmed V and J ends, which lost 5 bases and 0 bases, there was a span of 11 bases. This CDR3 comprises 14 residues. CDR3 sequence: CASSQATASYEQYF. Here the CDR3 DNA reads TGTGCCAGTAGTCAGGCGACAGCCTCCTACGAGCAGTACTTC.

In its sample, this clonotype was seen a few times. This chain links TRBV6-5 with TRBJ2-1; the D gene is possibly TRBD2 (6 bases). Trimming removed 0 bases from V and 7 bases from J, with 16 bases in between. Per germline, CDR1 MNHEY and CDR2 SVGAGI. The CDR3 loop spans 16 amino acids. The CDR3 region is CASSYSGVGGRNEQFF. CDR3 coding DNA: TGTGCCAGCAGTTACTCCGGGGTCGGAGGGCGTAATGAGCAGTTCTTC.

The genes are TRBV6-1 and TRBJ2-3; D is undetermined. The CDR3 has 11 amino acids. Deletions cut 7 bases from V and 4 bases from J, with 6 bases between. Germline loops: CDR1 MNHNS, CDR2 SASEGT. In DNA, the CDR3 is TGTGCCAGCAAAAACGCAGATACGCAGTATTTT. Translated: CASKNADTQYF.

The chain has TRBV7-9 and TRBJ1-4; a possible D gene is TRBD1 (5 bases). The CDR3 is 13 amino acids. Germline-derived CDR1 and CDR2 are SEHNR and FQNEAQ (reference sequence). Trimming took 4 bases from V and 8 from J, leaving 11 bases between them. The CDR3: CASSWADTEKLFF. For the CDR3, the DNA is TGTGCCAGCAGCTGGGCGGACACGGAAAAACTGTTTTTT.